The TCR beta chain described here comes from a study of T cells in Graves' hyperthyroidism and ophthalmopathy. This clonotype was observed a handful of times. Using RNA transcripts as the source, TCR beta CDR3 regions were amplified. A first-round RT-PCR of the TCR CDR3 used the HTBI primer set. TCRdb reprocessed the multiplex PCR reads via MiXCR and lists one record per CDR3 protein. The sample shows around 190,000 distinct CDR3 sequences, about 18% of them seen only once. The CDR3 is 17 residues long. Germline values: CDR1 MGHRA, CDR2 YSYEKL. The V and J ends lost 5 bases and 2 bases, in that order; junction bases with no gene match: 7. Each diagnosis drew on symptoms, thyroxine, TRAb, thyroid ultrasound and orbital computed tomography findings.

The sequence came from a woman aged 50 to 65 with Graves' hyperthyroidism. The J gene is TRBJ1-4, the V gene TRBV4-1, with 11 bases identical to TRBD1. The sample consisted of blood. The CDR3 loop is CASSSDRGRLTNEKLFF. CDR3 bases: TGCGCCAGCAGCTCGGACAGGGGGCGCCTTACTAATGAAAAACTGTTTTTT.